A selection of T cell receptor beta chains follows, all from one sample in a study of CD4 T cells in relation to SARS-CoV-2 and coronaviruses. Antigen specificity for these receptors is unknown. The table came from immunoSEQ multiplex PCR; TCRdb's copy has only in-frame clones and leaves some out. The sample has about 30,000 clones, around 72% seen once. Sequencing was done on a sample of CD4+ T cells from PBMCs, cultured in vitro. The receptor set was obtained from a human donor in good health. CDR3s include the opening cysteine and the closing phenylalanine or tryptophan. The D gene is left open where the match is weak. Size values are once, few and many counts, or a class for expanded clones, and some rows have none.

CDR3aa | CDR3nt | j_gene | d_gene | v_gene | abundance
CSVEYQNYGYTF | TGCAGCGTTGAATACCAGAACTATGGCTACACCTTC | TRBJ1-2 | NA | TRBV29-1 | NA
CSVENREDEKLFF | TGCAGCGTTGAGAACAGGGAGGATGAAAAACTGTTTTTT | TRBJ1-4 | NA | TRBV29-1 | NA
CASSERGGTTNEKLFF | TGTGCCAGCAGTGAACGAGGGGGCACAACTAATGAAAAACTGTTTTTT | TRBJ1-4 | TRBD1 | TRBV25-1 | once
CASGQGATEAFF | TGTGCTAGTGGTCAGGGGGCGACTGAAGCTTTCTTT | TRBJ1-1 | TRBD1 | TRBV12-5 | few
CATSRRTENYEQYF | TGTGCCACCAGCCGGCGGACAGAGAACTACGAGCAGTACTTC | TRBJ2-7 | NA | TRBV15 | once
CASSIRLGQETQYF | TGTGCCAGCAGTATAAGACTGGGCCAAGAGACCCAGTACTTC | TRBJ2-5 | NA | TRBV27 | NA
CASSSSKTSGTYEQYF | TGTGCCAGCAGTTCTTCCAAAACCTCAGGAACCTACGAGCAGTACTTC | TRBJ2-7 | NA | TRBV28 | NA
CAWSPGPEGTEAFF | TGTGCCTGGAGCCCGGGCCCCGAGGGTACTGAAGCTTTCTTT | TRBJ1-1 | NA | TRBV30 | NA
CATKLRGNTGELFF | TGTGCCACCAAGCTTAGGGGTAACACCGGGGAGCTGTTTTTT | TRBJ2-2 | NA | TRBV7-2 | NA
CASSMGGPAYEQYF | TGTGCCAGTAGTATGGGGGGACCGGCGTACGAGCAGTACTTC | TRBJ2-7 | NA | TRBV19 | NA
CASSPGQGGNTIYF | TGTGCCAGCTCACCGGGGCAGGGAGGAAACACCATATATTTT | TRBJ1-3 | NA | TRBV18 | NA
CASSLAGTSGNNEQFF | TGTGCCAGCAGCCTTGCCGGGACTAGCGGGAACAATGAGCAGTTCTTC | TRBJ2-1 | TRBD2 | TRBV3-1/TRBV3-2 | NA
CASSVRLNSDTQYF | TGTGCCAGCAGTGTGCGACTAAATTCAGATACGCAGTATTTT | TRBJ2-3 | NA | TRBV2 | once
CASSPDYSGNTIYF | TGCGCCAGCAGCCCGGATTACTCTGGAAACACCATATATTTT | TRBJ1-3 | NA | TRBV5-1 | few
CASSDSQFSSGNTIYF | TGTGCCAGCAGTGACTCCCAGTTTTCCTCTGGAAACACCATATATTTT | TRBJ1-3 | NA | TRBV25-1 | NA
CASSYIHGQENNEKLFF | TGTGCCAGCAGTTACATCCACGGACAGGAGAATAATGAAAAACTGTTTTTT | TRBJ1-4 | TRBD1 | TRBV6-2/TRBV6-3 | NA
CASSWQGGNEQYF | TGTGCCAGTAGCTGGCAGGGGGGCAACGAGCAGTACTTC | TRBJ2-7 | NA | TRBV19 | few
CASSLEGSYNEQFF | TGCGCCAGCAGCTTGGAGGGTTCCTACAATGAGCAGTTCTTC | TRBJ2-1 | NA | TRBV5-1 | NA
CASSQYMGAGVNTGELFF | TGTGCCAGCAGCCAATACATGGGTGCAGGGGTTAACACCGGGGAGCTGTTTTTT | TRBJ2-2 | NA | TRBV14 | few
CASSIASGRYNEQFF | TGTGCCAGTAGTATAGCTAGCGGGAGGTACAATGAGCAGTTCTTC | TRBJ2-1 | TRBD2 | TRBV19 | NA
CASSSTVLGTQYF | TGTGCCAGCAGTTCGACCGTACTTGGTACGCAGTATTTT | TRBJ2-3 | NA | TRBV6-2/TRBV6-3 | few
CASSLAGPANTGELFF | TGTGCCAGCAGCTTAGCAGGACCCGCGAACACCGGGGAGCTGTTTTTT | TRBJ2-2 | NA | TRBV7-7 | few
CASSQWWRATEAFF | TGCGCCAGCAGCCAATGGTGGAGGGCCACTGAAGCTTTCTTT | TRBJ1-1 | NA | TRBV4-1 | once
CASSPKEGQGHEQFF | TGTGCCAGCAGCCCAAAGGAGGGACAAGGCCATGAGCAGTTCTTC | TRBJ2-1 | NA | TRBV21-1 | NA
CASSLGNSQETQYF | TGTGCCAGCAGCTTAGGCAACAGCCAAGAGACCCAGTACTTC | TRBJ2-5 | NA | TRBV7-6 | once
CASGGGTSGFNEQFF | TGTGCCAGTGGGGGGGGGACTAGCGGATTCAATGAGCAGTTCTTC | TRBJ2-1 | TRBD2 | TRBV11-2 | few
CASSLPGSHTEAFF | TGTGCCAGCAGCTTACCCGGAAGTCACACTGAAGCTTTCTTT | TRBJ1-1 | NA | TRBV7-2 | NA
CARPPGQGGYGYTF | TGTGCACGACCACCTGGACAGGGAGGCTATGGCTACACCTTC | TRBJ1-2 | TRBD1 | TRBV2 | NA
CASSLYRSSSPLHF | TGTGCCAGCAGCTTGTACAGGTCCAGTTCACCCCTCCACTTT | TRBJ1-6 | NA | TRBV5-8 | NA
CASSRVRDRREQYF | TGCGCCAGCAGCCGGGTCAGGGACAGGAGAGAGCAGTACTTC | TRBJ2-7 | TRBD1 | TRBV5-1 | NA
CASSIDMSFYGYTF | TGTGCCAGTAGTATAGATATGAGCTTCTATGGCTACACCTTC | TRBJ1-2 | NA | TRBV19 | NA
CASSVSGARNYGYTF | TGTGCCAGCAGTGTAAGCGGGGCCAGGAACTATGGCTACACCTTC | TRBJ1-2 | NA | TRBV2 | NA
CASSTDRGTEAFF | TGTGCCAGCAGCACGGACAGGGGCACTGAAGCTTTCTTT | TRBJ1-1 | TRBD1 | TRBV2 | few
CASSKGLAGGADTQYF | TGTGCCAGCAGTAAGGGACTAGCGGGAGGGGCAGATACGCAGTATTTT | TRBJ2-3 | TRBD2 | TRBV2 | NA
CASSSGTQFSTDTQYF | TGCGCCAGCAGCTCCGGGACTCAATTTAGCACAGATACGCAGTATTTT | TRBJ2-3 | NA | TRBV5-1 | NA
CASSSRQGRTEAFF | TGTGCCAGCAGTTCCCGACAGGGGAGGACTGAAGCTTTCTTT | TRBJ1-1 | TRBD1 | TRBV6-5 | NA
CASSLGGTVADDGYTF | TGTGCCAGCAGCTTGGGAGGGACAGTTGCCGATGATGGCTACACCTTC | TRBJ1-2 | TRBD1 | TRBV5-4 | NA